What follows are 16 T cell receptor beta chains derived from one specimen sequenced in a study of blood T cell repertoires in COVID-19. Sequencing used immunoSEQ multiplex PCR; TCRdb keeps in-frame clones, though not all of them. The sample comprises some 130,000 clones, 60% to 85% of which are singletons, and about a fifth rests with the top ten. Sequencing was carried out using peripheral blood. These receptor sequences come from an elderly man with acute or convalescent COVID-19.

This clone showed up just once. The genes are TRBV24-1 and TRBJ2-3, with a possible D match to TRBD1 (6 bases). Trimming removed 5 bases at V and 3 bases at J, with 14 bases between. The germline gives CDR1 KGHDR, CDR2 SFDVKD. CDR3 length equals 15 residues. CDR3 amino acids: CATSGGAGETDTQYF. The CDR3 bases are TGTGCCACCAGTGGGGGTGCAGGGGAGACAGATACGCAGTATTTT.

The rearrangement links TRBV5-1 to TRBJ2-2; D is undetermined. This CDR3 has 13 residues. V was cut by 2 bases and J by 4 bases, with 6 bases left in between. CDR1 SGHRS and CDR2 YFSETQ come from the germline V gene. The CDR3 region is CASSFGSTGELFF. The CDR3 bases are TGCGCCAGCAGCTTTGGCTCCACCGGGGAGCTGTTTTTT.

The CDR3 nucleotides are TGCGCCAGCAGCCCGCCGCGGGGTCAAGATACGCAGTATTTT. Protein product: CASSPPRGQDTQYF. This rearrangement joins TRBV5-1 to TRBJ2-3, with D maybe TRBD2 (6 bases). Germline V CDR1 and CDR2: SGHRS, YFSETQ. Trimming shortened V by 4 bases and J by 5 bases, and 14 bases separated the two germline ends. The CDR3 is 14 residues long.

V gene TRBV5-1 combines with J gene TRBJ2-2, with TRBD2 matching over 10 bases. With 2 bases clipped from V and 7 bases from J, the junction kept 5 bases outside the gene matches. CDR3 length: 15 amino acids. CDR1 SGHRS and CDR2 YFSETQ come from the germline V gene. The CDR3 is CASSFLAGEDGELFF. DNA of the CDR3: TGCGCCAGCAGCTTTCTAGCGGGGGAGGACGGGGAGCTGTTTTTT.

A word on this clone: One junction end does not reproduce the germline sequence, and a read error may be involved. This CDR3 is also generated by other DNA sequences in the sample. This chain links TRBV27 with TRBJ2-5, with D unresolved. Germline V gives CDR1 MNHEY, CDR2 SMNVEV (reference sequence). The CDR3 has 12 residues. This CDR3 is CASLPSQETQYF. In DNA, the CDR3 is TGTGCCAGCCTCCCCTCCCAAGAGACTCAGTACTTC.

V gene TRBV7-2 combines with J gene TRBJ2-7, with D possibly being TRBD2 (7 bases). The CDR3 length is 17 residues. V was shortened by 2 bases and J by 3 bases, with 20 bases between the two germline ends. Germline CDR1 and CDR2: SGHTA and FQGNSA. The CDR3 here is CASSLKGGGGIGYEQYF. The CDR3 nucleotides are TGTGCCAGCAGCTTAAAGGGAGGGGGGGGCATTGGCTACGAGCAGTACTTC.

This CDR3 reads CASSVWGRETQYF. DNA of the CDR3: TGTGCCAGCAGTGTCTGGGGGCGAGAGACCCAGTACTTC. The chain is built from TRBV2 and TRBJ2-5, with D possibly matching TRBD1 (6 bases). Trimming removed 4 bases from V and 4 bases from J, with 10 bases in between. CDR3 size: 13 residues. Germline assignment: CDR1 SNHLY and CDR2 FYNNEI.

The CDR3: CASSLATGLAVDTQYF. In DNA, the CDR3 is TGTGCCAGCAGCTTGGCAACGGGGCTAGCGGTGGATACGCAGTATTTT. The chain carries TRBV5-4 and TRBJ2-3, with 7 positions matching TRBD2. CDR3 length: 16 amino acids. The ends lost 0 bases at V and 6 bases at J; junction bases unmatched: 10. In germline, CDR1 is SGHNT, CDR2 YYREEE (reference sequence).

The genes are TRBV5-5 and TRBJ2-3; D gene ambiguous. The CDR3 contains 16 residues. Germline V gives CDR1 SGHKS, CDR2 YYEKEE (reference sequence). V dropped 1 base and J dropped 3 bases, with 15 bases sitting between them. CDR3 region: CASSLQPATLTDTQYF. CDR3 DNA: TGTGCCAGCAGCTTGCAGCCAGCGACCCTGACAGATACGCAGTATTTT.

The CDR3 loop reads CASSEVFGGGGTQYF. The CDR3, as DNA: TGTGCCAGCAGTGAAGTGTTTGGAGGGGGGGGGACCCAGTACTTC. This chain connects TRBV2 to TRBJ2-5; TRBD2 is a possible D gene (7 bases). From germline, CDR1 is SNHLY and CDR2 FYNNEI. V was shortened by 1 base and J by 7 bases, with 16 bases between the two germline ends. This CDR3 is 15 amino acids long.

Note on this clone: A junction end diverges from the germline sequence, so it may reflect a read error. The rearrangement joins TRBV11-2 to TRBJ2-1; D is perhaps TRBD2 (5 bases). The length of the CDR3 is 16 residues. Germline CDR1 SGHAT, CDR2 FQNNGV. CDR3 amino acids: CASSLGGATSYNEQFF. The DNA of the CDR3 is TGTGCCAGCAGCTTAGGGGGAGCCACCTCCTATAATGAGCAGTTCTTC.

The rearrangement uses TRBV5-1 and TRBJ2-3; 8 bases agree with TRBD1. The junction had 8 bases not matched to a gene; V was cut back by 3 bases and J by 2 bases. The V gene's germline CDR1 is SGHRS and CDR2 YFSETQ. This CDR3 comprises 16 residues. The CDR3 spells CASSSGQGLHTDTQYF. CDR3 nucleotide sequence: TGCGCCAGCAGCTCAGGACAGGGATTACACACAGATACGCAGTATTTT. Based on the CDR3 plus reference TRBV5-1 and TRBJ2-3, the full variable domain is KAGVTQTPRYLIKTRGQQVTLSCSPISGHRSVSWYQQTPGQGLQFLFEYFSETQRNKGNFPGRFSGRQFSNSRSEMNVSTLELGDSALYLCASSSGQGLHTDTQYFGPGTRLTVL.

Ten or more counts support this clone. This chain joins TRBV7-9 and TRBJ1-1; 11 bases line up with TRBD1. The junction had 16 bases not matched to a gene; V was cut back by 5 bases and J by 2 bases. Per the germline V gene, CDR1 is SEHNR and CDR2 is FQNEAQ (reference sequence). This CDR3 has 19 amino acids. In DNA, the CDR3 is TGTGCCAGCAGCCTACGGACAGGGGGCGTATTATACTTCAACACTGAAGCTTTCTTT. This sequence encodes CASSLRTGGVLYFNTEAFF.

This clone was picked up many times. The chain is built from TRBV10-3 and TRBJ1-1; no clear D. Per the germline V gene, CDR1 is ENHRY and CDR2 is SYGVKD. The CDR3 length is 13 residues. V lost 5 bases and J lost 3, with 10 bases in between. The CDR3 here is CAISRERDTEAFF. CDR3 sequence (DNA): TGTGCCATCAGTAGAGAACGGGACACTGAAGCTTTCTTT.

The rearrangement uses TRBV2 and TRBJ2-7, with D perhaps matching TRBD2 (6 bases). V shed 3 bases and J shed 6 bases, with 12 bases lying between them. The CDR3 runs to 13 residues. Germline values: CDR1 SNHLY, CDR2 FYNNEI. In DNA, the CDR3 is TGTGCCAGCAGTGACGTTGGACTAATCGAGCAGTACTTC. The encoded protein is CASSDVGLIEQYF.

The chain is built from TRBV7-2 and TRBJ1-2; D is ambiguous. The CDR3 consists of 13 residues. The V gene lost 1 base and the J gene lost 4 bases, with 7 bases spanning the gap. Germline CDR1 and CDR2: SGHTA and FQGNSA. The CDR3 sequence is CASSLDGSYGYTF. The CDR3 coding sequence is TGTGCCAGCAGCTTAGACGGGAGCTATGGCTACACCTTC.